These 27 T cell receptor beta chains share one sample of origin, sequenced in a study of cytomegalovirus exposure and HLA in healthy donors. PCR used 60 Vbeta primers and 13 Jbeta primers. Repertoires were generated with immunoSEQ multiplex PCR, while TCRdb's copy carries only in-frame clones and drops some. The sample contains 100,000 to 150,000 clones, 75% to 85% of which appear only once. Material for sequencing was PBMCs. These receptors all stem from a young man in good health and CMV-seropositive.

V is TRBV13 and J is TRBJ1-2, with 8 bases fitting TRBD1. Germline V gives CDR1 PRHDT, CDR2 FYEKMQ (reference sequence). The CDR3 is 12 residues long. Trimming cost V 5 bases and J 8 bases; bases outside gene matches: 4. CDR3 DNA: TGTGCCAGCAGCCAGACAGGGGTGGGCTACACCTTC. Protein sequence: CASSQTGVGYTF. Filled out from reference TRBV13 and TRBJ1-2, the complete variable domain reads AAGVIQSPRHLIKEKRETATLKCYPIPRHDTVYWYQQGPGQDPQFLISFYEKMQSDKGSIPDRFSAQQFSDYHSELNMSSLELGDSALYFCASSQTGVGYTFGSGTRLTVV.

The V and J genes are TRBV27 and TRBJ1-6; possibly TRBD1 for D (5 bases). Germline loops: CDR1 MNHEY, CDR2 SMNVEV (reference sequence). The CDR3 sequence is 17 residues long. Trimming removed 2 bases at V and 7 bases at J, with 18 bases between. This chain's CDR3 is CASSLPPGMLMNSPLHF. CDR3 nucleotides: TGTGCCAGCAGTTTACCGCCAGGGATGCTGATGAATTCACCCCTCCACTTT.

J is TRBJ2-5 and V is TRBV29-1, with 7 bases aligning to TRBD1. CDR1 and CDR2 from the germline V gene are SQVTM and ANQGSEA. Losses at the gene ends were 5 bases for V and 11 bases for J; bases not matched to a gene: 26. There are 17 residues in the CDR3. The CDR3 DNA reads TGCAGCGTTACGGGACAGCCGTCCGGGGTGAGACAAGGAGAGCAGTACTTC. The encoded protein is CSVTGQPSGVRQGEQYF.

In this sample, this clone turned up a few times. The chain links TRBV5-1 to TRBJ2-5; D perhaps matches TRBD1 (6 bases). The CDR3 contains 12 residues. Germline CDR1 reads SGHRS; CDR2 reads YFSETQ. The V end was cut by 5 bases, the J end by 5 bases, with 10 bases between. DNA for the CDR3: TGCGCCAGCAGACAGGGAGCGGAGACCCAGTACTTC. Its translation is CASRQGAETQYF.

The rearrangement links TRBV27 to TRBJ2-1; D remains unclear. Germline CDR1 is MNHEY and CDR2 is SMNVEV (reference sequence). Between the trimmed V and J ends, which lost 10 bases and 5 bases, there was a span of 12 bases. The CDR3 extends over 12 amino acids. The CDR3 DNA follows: TGTGCCACCACCGACCGGGACAATGAGCAGTTCTTC. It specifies CATTDRDNEQFF.

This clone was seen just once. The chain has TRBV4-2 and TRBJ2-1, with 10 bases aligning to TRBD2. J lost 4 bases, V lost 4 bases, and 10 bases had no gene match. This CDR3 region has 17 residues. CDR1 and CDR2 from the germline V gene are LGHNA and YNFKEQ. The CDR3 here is CASSLQAGGPVYNEQFF. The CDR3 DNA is TGTGCCAGCAGCCTACAAGCGGGGGGGCCGGTATACAATGAGCAGTTCTTC.

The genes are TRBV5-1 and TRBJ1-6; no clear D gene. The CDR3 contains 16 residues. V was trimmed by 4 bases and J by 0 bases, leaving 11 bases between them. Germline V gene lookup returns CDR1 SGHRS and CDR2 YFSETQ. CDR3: CASSPITSSYNSPLHF. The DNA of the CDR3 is TGCGCCAGCAGCCCAATCACGAGCTCCTATAATTCACCCCTCCACTTT.

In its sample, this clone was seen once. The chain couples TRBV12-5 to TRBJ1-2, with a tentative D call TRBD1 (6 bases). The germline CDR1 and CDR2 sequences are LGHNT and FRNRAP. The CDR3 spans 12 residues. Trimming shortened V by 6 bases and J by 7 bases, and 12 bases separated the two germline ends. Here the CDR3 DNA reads TGTGCTAGTGGCACCGGGACACTTGGCTACACCTTC. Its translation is CASGTGTLGYTF. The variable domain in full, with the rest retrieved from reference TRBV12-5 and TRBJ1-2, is DARVTQTPRHKVTEMGQEVTMRCQPILGHNTVFWYRQTMMQGLELLAYFRNRAPLDDSGMPKDRFSAEMPDATLATLKIQPSEPRDSAVYFCASGTGTLGYTFGSGTRLTVV.

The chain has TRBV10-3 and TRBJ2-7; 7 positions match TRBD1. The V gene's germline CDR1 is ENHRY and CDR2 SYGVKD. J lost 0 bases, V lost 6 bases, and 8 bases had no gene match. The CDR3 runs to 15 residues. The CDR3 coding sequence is TGTGCCATCAGAGGGGACAGTATCGACTCCTACGAGCAGTACTTC. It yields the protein CAIRGDSIDSYEQYF.

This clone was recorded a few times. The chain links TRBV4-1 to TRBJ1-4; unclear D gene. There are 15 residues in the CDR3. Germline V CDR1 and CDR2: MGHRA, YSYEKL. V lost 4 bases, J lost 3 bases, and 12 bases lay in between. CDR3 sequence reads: CASSPYLSANEKLFF. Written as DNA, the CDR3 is TGCGCCAGCAGCCCGTACTTATCGGCTAATGAAAAACTGTTTTTT.

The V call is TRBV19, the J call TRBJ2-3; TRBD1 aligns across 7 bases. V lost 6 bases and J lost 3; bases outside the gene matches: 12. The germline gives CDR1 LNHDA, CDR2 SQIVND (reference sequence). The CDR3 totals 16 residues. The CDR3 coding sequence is TGTGCCAGTAGCGTGACAGGGAGTCTAGGGACAGATACGCAGTATTTT. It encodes CASSVTGSLGTDTQYF.

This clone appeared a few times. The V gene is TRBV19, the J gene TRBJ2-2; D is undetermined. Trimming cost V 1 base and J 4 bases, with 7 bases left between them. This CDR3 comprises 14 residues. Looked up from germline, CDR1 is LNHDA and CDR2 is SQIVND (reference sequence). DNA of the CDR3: TGTGCCAGTAGTATAGCCTCGAGCACCGGGGAGCTGTTTTTT. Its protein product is CASSIASSTGELFF.

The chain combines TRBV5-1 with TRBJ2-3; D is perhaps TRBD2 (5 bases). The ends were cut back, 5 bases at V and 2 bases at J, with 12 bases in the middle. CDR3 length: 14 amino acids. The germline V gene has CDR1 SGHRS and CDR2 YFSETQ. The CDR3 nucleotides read TGCGCCAGCAGTTTTGGACTTGCCACAGATACGCAGTATTTT. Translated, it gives CASSFGLATDTQYF.

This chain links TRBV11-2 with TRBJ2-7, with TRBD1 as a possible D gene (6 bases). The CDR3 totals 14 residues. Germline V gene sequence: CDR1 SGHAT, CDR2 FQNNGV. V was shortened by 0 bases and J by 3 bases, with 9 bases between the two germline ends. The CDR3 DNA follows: TGTGCCAGCAGCTTAGATAGGACAGTCTACGAGCAGTACTTC. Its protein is CASSLDRTVYEQYF.

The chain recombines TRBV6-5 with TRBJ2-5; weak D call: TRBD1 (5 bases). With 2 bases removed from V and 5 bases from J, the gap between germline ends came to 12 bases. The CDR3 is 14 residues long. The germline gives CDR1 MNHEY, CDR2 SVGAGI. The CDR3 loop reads CASSYAGIVETQYF. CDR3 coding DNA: TGTGCCAGCAGTTACGCAGGGATCGTTGAGACCCAGTACTTC.

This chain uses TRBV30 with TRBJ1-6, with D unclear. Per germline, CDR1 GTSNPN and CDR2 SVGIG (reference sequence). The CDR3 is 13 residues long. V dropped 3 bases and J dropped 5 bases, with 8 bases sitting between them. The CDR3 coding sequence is TGTGCCTGGAGGGGCCAAGATAATTCACCCCTCCACTTT. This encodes CAWRGQDNSPLHF.

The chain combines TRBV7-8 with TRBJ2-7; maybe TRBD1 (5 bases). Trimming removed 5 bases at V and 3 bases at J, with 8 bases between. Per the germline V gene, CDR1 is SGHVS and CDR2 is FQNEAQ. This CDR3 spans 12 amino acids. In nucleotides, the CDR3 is TGTGCCAGCAGCACGCAGGGCTACGAGCAGTACTTC. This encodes CASSTQGYEQYF.

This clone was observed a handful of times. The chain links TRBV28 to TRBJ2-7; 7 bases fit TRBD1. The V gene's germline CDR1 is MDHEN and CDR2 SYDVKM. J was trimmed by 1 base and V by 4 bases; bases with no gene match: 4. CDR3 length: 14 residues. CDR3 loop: CASSSTGQSYEQYF. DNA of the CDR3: TGTGCCAGCAGTTCGACGGGACAGTCCTACGAGCAGTACTTC.

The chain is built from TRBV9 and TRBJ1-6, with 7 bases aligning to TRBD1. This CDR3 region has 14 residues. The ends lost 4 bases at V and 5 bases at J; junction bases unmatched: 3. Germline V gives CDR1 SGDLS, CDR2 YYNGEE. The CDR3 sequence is CASSPGGNNSPLHF. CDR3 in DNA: TGTGCCAGCAGCCCAGGGGGGAATAATTCACCCCTCCACTTT.

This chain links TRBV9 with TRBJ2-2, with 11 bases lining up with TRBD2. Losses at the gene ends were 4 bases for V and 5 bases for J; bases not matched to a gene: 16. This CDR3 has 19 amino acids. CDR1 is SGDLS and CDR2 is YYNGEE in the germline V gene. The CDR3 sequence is CASSPLAGGFLRGTGELFF. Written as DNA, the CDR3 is TGTGCCAGCAGCCCTCTAGCGGGGGGCTTCCTGCGCGGGACCGGGGAGCTGTTTTTT.

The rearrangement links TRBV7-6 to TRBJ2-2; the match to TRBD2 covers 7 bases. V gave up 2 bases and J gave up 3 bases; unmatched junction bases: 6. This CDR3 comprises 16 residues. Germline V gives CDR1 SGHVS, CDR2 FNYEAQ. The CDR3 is CASSLRLAEHTGELFF. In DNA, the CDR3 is TGTGCCAGCAGCTTAAGGCTAGCGGAACACACCGGGGAGCTGTTTTTT.

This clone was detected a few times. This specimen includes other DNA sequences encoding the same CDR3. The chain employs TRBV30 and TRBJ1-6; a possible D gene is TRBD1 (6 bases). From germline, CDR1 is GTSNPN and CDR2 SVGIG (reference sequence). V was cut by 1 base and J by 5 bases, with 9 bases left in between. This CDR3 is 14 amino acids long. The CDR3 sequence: CAWSGGQDNSPLHF. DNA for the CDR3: TGTGCCTGGAGTGGGGGGCAGGATAATTCACCCCTCCACTTT.

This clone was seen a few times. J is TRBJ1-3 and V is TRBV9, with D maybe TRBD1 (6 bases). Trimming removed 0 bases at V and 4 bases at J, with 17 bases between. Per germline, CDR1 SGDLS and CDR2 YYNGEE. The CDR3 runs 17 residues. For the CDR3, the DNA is TGTGCCAGCAGCGTAGTAGCGGGAGGGGGTCAAGGAAACACCATATATTTT. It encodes CASSVVAGGGQGNTIYF.

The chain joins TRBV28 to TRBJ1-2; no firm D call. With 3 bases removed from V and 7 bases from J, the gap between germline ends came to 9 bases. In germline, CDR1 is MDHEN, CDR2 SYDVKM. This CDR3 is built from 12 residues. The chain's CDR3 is CASSLRASGYTF. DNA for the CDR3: TGTGCCAGCAGTTTGAGGGCAAGTGGCTACACCTTC.

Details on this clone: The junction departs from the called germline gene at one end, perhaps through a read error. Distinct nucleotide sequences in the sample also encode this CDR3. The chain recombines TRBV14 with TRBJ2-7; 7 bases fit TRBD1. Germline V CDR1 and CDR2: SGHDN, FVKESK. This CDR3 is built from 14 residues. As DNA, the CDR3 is TGCGCCAGCAGCCAATCCCGGACAGGCGACGAGCAGTACTTC. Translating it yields CASSQSRTGDEQYF. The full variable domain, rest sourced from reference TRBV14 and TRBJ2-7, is EAGVTQFPSHSVIEKGQTVTLRCDPISGHDNLYWYRRVMGKEIKFLLHFVKESKQDESGMPNNRFLAERTGGTYSTLKVQPAELEDSGVYFCASSQSRTGDEQYFGPGTRLTVT.

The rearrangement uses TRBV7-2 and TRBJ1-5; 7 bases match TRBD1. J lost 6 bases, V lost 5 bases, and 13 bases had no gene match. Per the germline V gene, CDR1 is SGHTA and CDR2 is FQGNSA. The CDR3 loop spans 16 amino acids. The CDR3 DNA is TGTGCCAGCAGCGGCCGTAGACAGGGTCGGGGTCAGCCCCAGCATTTT. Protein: CASSGRRQGRGQPQHF.

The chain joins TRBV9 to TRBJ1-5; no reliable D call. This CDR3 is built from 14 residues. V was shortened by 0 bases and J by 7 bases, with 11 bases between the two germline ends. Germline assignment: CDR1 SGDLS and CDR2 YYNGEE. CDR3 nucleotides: TGTGCCAGCAGCGTAGAGCCTACGGGGCAGCCCCAGCATTTT. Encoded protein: CASSVEPTGQPQHF.